The sequence of this T cell receptor beta chain was determined in a study of blood T cells in healthy people across ages. General study points: Versus aged donors, long-lived donors had higher diversity and more naive CD4+ cells. The CMV status of each donor remained undetermined, and this could have confounded shifts in expanded clonotypes.

Worth noting for this clonotype: What it binds is unknown.

Per sample, extraction of total RNA gave at least 5.5 micrograms in every case. For the second PCR, which ran for roughly 6 to 12 cycles, a sample-barcoded 5' primer and a J-beta primer mix were used. A template-switch adaptor containing 12 random nucleotides labeled each cDNA molecule. MiXCR, run by TCRdb on the 5' RACE reads, gives a single entry per CDR3 protein. The sample consists of around 970,000 distinct CDR3 sequences, roughly half of them appearing once. Sequencing was carried out using blood. The source of this sequence is a woman aged 55-69 years in good health.

CDR3 loop: CASRGTSGSTEQFF. The CDR3 nucleotides are TGTGCCAGCAGGGGGACTAGCGGGAGCACTGAGCAGTTCTTC. The rearrangement uses TRBV12-3 or TRBV12-4 and TRBJ2-1; 14 bases align to TRBD2. V shed 6 bases, J shed 9 bases, and the junction held 4 bases outside the gene matches. CDR3 length equals 14 residues.